The T cell receptor beta chain described here comes from a study of cytomegalovirus exposure and HLA in healthy donors. Study-wide points: Investigators reported fewer than 200 TCR beta chains as tied to cytomegalovirus. In a later analysis, TCR association rates varied by HLA locus: DRB1 most, HLA-C fewest. TCR beta V segments were, for the most part, productive about 87% or about 30% of the time in an earlier analysis. Roughly uniform depth of sequencing across donors was assumed in presence/absence analyses.

The PCR employed 60 Vbeta primers together with 13 Jbeta primers. Profiled with immunoSEQ multiplex PCR; TCRdb holds only in-frame clones, not every one. The repertoire includes about 200,000 clones, around 87% of them detected once, and 1.5% to 2% sits in the top ten. Comment on this clone: Its antigen is as yet unknown.

After removal of 5 bases from V and 2 bases from J, the junction contained 9 bases not matched to a gene. This CDR3 is built from 15 residues. The germline CDR1 and CDR2 sequences are MNHEY and SMNVEV (reference sequence). The TCR originated in a woman younger than 35 in good health and CMV-seronegative. The sample was PBMCs. J is TRBJ2-7 and V is TRBV27, with 7 positions matching TRBD1. The CDR3 DNA reads as TGTGCCAGCAGTCCTTCCTGGACAGGAGCCTACGAGCAGTACTTC. It encodes CASSPSWTGAYEQYF.